This TCR beta chain was sequenced for a study of blood T cell repertoires in COVID-19. Produced via immunoSEQ multiplex PCR; TCRdb's table is partial and in-frame only. The sample includes over 150,000 clones, over 90% of them seen just once. The CDR3 runs to 14 residues. In germline, CDR1 is SNHLY, CDR2 FYNNEI. Trimming removed 8 bases from V and 2 bases from J, with 12 bases in between. Sequencing input: peripheral blood. J is TRBJ1-4 and V is TRBV2, with a tentative D call TRBD1 (5 bases). This TCR derives from a man aged 50 or older with acute or convalescent COVID-19. The CDR3 loop reads CASGLRATNEKLFF. The CDR3 nucleotides read TGTGCCAGCGGGCTCAGGGCCACTAATGAAAAACTGTTTTTT. The full variable domain, rest sourced from reference TRBV2 and TRBJ1-4, is EPEVTQTPSHQVTQMGQEVILRCVPISNHLYFYWYRQILGQKVEFLVSFYNNEISEKSEIFDDQFSVERPDGSNFTLKIRSTKLEDSAMYFCASGLRATNEKLFFGSGTQLSVL.